Given below is one T cell receptor (beta chain) in context. As yet, its antigen is unknown. Germline-derived CDR1 and CDR2 are MNHEY and SVGAGI. This CDR3 is 15 amino acids long. These data belong to a study of cytomegalovirus exposure and HLA in healthy donors. Study overall: The study placed approximately 78% of its 398 genotyped donors in the Caucasian-associated ancestry cluster. Study outcomes and limitations: Most CMV-associated TCR beta chains appeared HLA-restricted in a later analysis.

It was with 60 Vbeta and 13 Jbeta primers that the PCR ran. Produced via immunoSEQ multiplex PCR; TCRdb's table is partial and in-frame only. The sample shows about 150,000 clones, approximately 70% of them seen only once. No record exists of this donor's CMV serostatus. Sequences were obtained from PBMCs. The chain uses TRBV6-5 and TRBJ2-5; 9 bases are a match to TRBD1. The better agreement between TRBJ2-7 and the DNA end casts doubt on the J call. This receptor was identified in a human donor in good health. The CDR3 coding sequence is TGTGCCAGCAGTTACGAGGGACAGGGCTTCTACGAGCAGTACTTC. Its translation: CASSYEGQGFYEQYF.